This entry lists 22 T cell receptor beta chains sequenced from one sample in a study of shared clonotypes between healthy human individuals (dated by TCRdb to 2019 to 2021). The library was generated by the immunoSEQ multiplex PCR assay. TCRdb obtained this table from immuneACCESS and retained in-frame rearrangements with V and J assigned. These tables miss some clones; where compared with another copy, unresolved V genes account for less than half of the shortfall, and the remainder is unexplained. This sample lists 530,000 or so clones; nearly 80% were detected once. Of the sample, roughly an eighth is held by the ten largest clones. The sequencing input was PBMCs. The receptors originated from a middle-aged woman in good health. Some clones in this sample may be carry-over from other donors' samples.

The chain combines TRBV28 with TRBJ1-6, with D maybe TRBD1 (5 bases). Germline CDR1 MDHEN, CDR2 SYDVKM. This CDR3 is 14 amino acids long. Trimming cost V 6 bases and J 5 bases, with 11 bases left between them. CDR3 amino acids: CASRGTGDNSPLHF. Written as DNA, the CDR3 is TGTGCCAGCAGGGGGACGGGGGATAATTCACCCCTCCACTTT.

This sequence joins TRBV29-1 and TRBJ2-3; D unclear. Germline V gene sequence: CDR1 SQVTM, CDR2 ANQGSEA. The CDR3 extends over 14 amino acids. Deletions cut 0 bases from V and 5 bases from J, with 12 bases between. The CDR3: CSVEDRAVLDTQYF. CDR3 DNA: TGCAGCGTTGAAGATAGGGCAGTTCTAGATACGCAGTATTTT.

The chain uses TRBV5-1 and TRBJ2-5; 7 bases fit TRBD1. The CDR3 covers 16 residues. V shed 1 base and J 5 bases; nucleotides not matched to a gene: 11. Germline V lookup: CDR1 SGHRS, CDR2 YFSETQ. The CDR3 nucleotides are TGCGCCAGCAGCTTGCCCCAGGACAGGATGGTGGAGACCCAGTACTTC. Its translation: CASSLPQDRMVETQYF.

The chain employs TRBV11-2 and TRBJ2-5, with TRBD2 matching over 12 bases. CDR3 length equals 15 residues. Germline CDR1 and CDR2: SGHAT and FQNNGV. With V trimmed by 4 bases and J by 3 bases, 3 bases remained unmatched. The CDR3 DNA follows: TGTGCCAGCAGCTCTTGGACTAGCGGGGAAGAGACCCAGTACTTC. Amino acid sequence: CASSSWTSGEETQYF.

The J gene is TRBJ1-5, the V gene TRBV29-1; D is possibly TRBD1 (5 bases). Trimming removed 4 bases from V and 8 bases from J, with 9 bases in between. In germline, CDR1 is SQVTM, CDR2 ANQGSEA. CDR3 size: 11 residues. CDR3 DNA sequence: TGCAGCGTTGGGGGGGATAAGCCCCAGCATTTT. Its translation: CSVGGDKPQHF.

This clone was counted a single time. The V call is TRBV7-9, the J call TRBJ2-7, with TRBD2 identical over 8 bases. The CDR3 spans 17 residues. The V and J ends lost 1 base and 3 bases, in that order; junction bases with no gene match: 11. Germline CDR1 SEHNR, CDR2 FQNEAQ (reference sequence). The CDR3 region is CASSLGEGPGLGYEQYF. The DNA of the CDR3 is TGTGCCAGCAGCTTAGGGGAAGGGCCGGGACTAGGCTACGAGCAGTACTTC. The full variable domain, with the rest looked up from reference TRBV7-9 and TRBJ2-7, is DTGVSQNPRHKITKRGQNVTFRCDPISEHNRLYWYRQTLGQGPEFLTYFQNEAQLEKSRLLSDRFSAERPKGSFSTLEIQRTEQGDSAMYLCASSLGEGPGLGYEQYFGPGTRLTVT.

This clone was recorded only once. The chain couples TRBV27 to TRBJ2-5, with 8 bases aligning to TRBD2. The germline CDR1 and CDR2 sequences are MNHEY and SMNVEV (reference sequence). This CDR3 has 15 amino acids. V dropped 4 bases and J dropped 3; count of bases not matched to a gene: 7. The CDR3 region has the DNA TGTGCCAGCAGTTCAGCGGGAGCGGGGGAAGAGACCCAGTACTTC. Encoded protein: CASSSAGAGEETQYF.

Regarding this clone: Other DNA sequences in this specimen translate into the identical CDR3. The CDR3 DNA is TGTGCCAGCAGCCCCCATGGGGGGGGGAACAATCAGCCCCAGCATTTT. This codes for CASSPHGGGNNQPQHF. The chain joins TRBV7-2 to TRBJ1-5; D perhaps matches TRBD1 (5 bases). The CDR3 totals 16 residues. V lost 5 bases and J lost 3, with 17 bases in between. From germline, CDR1 is SGHTA and CDR2 FQGNSA. The complete variable domain, with remaining parts taken from reference TRBV7-2 and TRBJ1-5, reads GAGVSQSPSNKVTEKGKDVELRCDPISGHTALYWYRQSLGQGLEFLIYFQGNSAPDKSGLPSDRFSAERTGGSVSTLTIQRTQQEDSAVYLCASSPHGGGNNQPQHFGDGTRLSIL.

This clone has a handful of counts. CDR3 sequence: CASSWRRGTYEQYF. CDR3 coding DNA: TGTGCCAGCAGCTGGAGAAGGGGAACCTACGAGCAGTACTTC. The chain employs TRBV7-9 and TRBJ2-7, with D perhaps TRBD1 (5 bases). Germline CDR1 SEHNR, CDR2 FQNEAQ (reference sequence). Trimming removed 4 bases from V and 2 bases from J, with 12 bases in between. This CDR3 is 14 amino acids long. Filled out from reference TRBV7-9 and TRBJ2-7, the complete variable domain reads DTGVSQNPRHKITKRGQNVTFRCDPISEHNRLYWYRQTLGQGPEFLTYFQNEAQLEKSRLLSDRFSAERPKGSFSTLEIQRTEQGDSAMYLCASSWRRGTYEQYFGPGTRLTVT.

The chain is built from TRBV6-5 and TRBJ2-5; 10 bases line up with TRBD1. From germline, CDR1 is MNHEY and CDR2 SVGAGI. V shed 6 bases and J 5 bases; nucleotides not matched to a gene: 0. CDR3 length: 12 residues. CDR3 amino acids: CASRDRGETQYF. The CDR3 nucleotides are TGTGCCAGCAGGGACAGGGGGGAGACCCAGTACTTC.

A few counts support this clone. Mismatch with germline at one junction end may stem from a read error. DNA for the CDR3: TGTGCCACCAGCGGAGAACTAGATTCAGACGTCCTGACTTTC. Protein product: CATSGELDSDVLTF. The chain uses TRBV15 and TRBJ2-6; D is perhaps TRBD2 (5 bases). Germline CDR1 is LNHNV and CDR2 is YYDKDF (reference sequence). The CDR3 is made up of 14 amino acids.

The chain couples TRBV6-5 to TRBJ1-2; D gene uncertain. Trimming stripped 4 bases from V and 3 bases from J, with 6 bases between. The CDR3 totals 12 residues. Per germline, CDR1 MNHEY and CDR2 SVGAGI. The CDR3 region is CASSSTYYGYTF. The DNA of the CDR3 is TGTGCCAGCAGTTCCACATACTATGGCTACACCTTC.

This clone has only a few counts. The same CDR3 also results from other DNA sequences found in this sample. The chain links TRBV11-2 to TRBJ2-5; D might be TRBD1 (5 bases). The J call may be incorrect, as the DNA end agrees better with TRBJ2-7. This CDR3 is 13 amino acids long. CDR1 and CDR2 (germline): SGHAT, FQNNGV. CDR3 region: CASSLQGSYEQYF. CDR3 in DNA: TGTGCCAGCAGCTTGCAGGGCTCCTACGAGCAGTACTTC.

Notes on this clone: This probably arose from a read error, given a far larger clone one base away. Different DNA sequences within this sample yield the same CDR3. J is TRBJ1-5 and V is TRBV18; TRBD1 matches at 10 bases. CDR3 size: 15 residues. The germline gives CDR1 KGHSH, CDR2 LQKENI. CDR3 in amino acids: CASSPSRDRGQPQHF. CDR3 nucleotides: TGCGCCAGCTCACCTTCCCGGGACAGGGGACAGCCCCAGCATTTT.

The CDR3 DNA is TGTGCCAGCAGCCTTGACAGTTACCAAGAGACCCAGTACTTC. Translation: CASSLDSYQETQYF. The chain couples TRBV9 to TRBJ2-5; D is possibly TRBD1 (5 bases). Deletions cut 4 bases from V and 0 bases from J, with 10 bases between. Germline CDR1 and CDR2: SGDLS and YYNGEE. The CDR3 contains 14 residues.

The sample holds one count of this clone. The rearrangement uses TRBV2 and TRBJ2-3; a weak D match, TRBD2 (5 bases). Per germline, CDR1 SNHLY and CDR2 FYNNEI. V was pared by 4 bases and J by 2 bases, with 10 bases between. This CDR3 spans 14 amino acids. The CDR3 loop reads CASSVDSDTDTQYF. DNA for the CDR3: TGTGCCAGCAGTGTTGATAGCGACACAGATACGCAGTATTTT.

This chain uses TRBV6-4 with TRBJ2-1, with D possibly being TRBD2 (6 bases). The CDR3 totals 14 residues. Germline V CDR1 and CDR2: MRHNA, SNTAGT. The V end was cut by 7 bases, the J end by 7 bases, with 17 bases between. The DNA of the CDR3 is TGTGCCAGCAAGGGAGGCGGGGAAGGGAATGAGCAGTTCTTC. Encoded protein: CASKGGGEGNEQFF.

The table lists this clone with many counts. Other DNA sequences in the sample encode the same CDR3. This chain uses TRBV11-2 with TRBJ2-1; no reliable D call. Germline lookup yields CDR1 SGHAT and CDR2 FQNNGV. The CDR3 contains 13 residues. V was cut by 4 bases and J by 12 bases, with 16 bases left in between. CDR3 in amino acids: CASSSRGLVGQFF. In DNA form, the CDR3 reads TGTGCCAGCAGCTCCCGTGGGCTTGTCGGGCAGTTCTTC. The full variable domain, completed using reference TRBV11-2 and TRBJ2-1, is EAGVAQSPRYKIIEKRQSVAFWCNPISGHATLYWYQQILGQGPKLLIQFQNNGVVDDSQLPKDRFSAERLKGVDSTLKIQPAKLEDSAVYLCASSSRGLVGQFFGPGTRLTVL.

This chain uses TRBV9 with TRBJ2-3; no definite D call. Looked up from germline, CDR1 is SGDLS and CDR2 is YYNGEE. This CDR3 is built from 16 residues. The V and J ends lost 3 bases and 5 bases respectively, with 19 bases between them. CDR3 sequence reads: CASSGPGQGIGDTQYF. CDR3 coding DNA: TGTGCCAGCAGCGGCCCGGGTCAAGGTATCGGAGATACGCAGTATTTT.

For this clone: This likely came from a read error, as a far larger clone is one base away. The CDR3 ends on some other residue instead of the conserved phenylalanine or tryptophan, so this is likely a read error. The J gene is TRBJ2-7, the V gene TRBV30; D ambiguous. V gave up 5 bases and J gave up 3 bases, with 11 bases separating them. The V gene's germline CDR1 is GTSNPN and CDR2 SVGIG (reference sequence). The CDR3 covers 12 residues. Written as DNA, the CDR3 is TGTGCCTGGTCGCAGGACCGCTACGAGCAGTACCTC. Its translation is CAWSQDRYEQYL.

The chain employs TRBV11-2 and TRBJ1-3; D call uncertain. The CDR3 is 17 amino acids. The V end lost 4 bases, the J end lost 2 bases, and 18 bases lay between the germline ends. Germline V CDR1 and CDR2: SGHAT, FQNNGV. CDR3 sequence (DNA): TGTGCCAGCAGCTCTAGTGGGATCTTTGGGGCTGGAAACACCATATATTTT. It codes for CASSSSGIFGAGNTIYF.

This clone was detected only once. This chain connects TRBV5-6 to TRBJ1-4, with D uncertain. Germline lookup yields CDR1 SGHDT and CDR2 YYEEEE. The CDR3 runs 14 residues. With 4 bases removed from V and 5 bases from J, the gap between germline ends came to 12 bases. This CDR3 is CASSTHDPNEKLFF. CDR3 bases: TGTGCCAGCAGCACGCACGATCCGAATGAAAAACTGTTTTTT.